Below are 7 T cell receptor beta chains sequenced from a single sample in a study of T cell clonotyping in hematopoietic cell transplantation. The time point is: recipient sample about 28 days before transplant, after cytoreduction. Produced via immunoSEQ multiplex PCR; TCRdb's table is partial and in-frame only. This sample has some 14,000 clones; 80% to 85% occur once, and the top ten carry about 17%. The specimen was peripheral blood mononuclear cells, collected before stem cell transplant. These TCRs come from a man aged 60 to 75 with acute myeloid leukemia. Some clones in this sample may be carry-over from other donors' samples.

This sequence joins TRBV9 and TRBJ1-2, with D possibly being TRBD1 (6 bases). From germline, CDR1 is SGDLS and CDR2 YYNGEE. Trimming took off 3 bases at V and 6 bases at J, with 18 bases between the two ends. The CDR3 contains 15 residues. CDR3 DNA sequence: TGTGCCAGCAGCGCATGGACAGTAAGGGAGCATGGCTACACCTTC. Its translation: CASSAWTVREHGYTF.

The genes are TRBV2 and TRBJ2-7; 7 nucleotides line up with TRBD2. The junction had 5 bases not matched to a gene; V was cut back by 4 bases and J by 2 bases. CDR3 size: 14 residues. Germline V gene sequence: CDR1 SNHLY, CDR2 FYNNEI. The CDR3 is CASSGEGGPYEQYF. CDR3 nucleotide sequence: TGTGCCAGCAGTGGAGAGGGAGGGCCCTACGAGCAGTACTTC. The full variable domain, completed using reference TRBV2 and TRBJ2-7, is EPEVTQTPSHQVTQMGQEVILRCVPISNHLYFYWYRQILGQKVEFLVSFYNNEISEKSEIFDDQFSVERPDGSNFTLKIRSTKLEDSAMYFCASSGEGGPYEQYFGPGTRLTVT.

The chain has TRBV21-1 and TRBJ1-2. TRBV21-1 has pseudogene status. The CDR3 consists of 15 residues. Here the CDR3 DNA reads TGTGCCAGCAGCAAAGGGGCCGGACCTAACTATGGCTACACCTTC. It is translated as CASSKGAGPNYGYTF.

This chain joins TRBV4-1 and TRBJ1-3; D is uncertain. This CDR3 is 17 amino acids long. Trimming removed 0 bases from V and 0 bases from J, with 12 bases in between. Germline V gene lookup returns CDR1 MGHRA and CDR2 YSYEKL. The chain's CDR3 is CASSQERQTNSGNTIYF. CDR3 coding DNA: TGCGCCAGCAGCCAAGAGAGGCAGACAAACTCTGGAAACACCATATATTTT.

J is TRBJ2-3 and V is TRBV6-6; 8 bases are a match to TRBD1. This CDR3 spans 14 amino acids. V dropped 10 bases and J dropped 1; count of bases not matched to a gene: 7. The germline V gene encodes CDR1 MNHNY and CDR2 SVGAGI (reference sequence). Written as DNA, the CDR3 is TGTGCCACCGATGGGGGACAGGGCACAGATACGCAGTATTTT. This encodes CATDGGQGTDTQYF.

This chain connects TRBV7-2 to TRBJ1-1; no reliable D call. Germline assignment: CDR1 SGHTA and CDR2 FQGNSA. Trimming pared 2 bases from V and 0 bases from J, leaving 7 bases between. The CDR3 length is 14 residues. CDR3 in DNA: TGTGCCAGCAGCTTAAACCCCATGAACACTGAAGCTTTCTTT. This gives the protein CASSLNPMNTEAFF.

The V and J genes are TRBV11-1 and TRBJ2-7; 10 positions match TRBD1. The CDR3 runs 15 residues. V lost 5 bases, J lost 4 bases, and 8 bases stayed unmatched. Germline V gene lookup returns CDR1 SGHAT and CDR2 FQDESV (reference sequence). The CDR3 DNA reads as TGTGCCAGCAGCCTCTTAGAGGGACAGGGGTACGAGCAGTACTTC. Its protein product is CASSLLEGQGYEQYF.